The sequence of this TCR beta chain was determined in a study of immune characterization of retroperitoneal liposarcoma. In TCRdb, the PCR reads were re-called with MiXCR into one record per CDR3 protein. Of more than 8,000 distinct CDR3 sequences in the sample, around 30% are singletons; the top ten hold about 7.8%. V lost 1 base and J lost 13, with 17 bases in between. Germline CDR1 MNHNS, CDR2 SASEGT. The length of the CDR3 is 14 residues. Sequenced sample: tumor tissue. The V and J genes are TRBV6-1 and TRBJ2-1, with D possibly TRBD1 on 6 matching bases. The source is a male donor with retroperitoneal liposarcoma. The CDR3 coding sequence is TGTGCCAGCAGTGAAGGGACAGCTCAAGAGACCCAGTTCTTC. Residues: CASSEGTAQETQFF.